Following are 9 T cell receptor beta chains from one sample sequenced in a study of T cells after posttransplantation cyclophosphamide. Assay: immunoSEQ multiplex PCR; the TCRdb copy retains only in-frame clones and omits some. The sample contains 6,500 to 9,000 clones, none occurring once; about 6.4% lies in the top ten. Busulfan-fludarabine conditioning, marrow transplant, and cyclophosphamide on days +3 and +4 were administered. The source was PBMCs, collected after an allogeneic stem cell transplant with post-transplant cyclophosphamide. These receptors were collected from a male patient aged 30 to 40 who received an allogeneic stem cell transplant from an unrelated donor, was CMV-positive, and had acute and chronic GVHD. Some T cells could come from the graft donor.

This clone was counted at least ten times. The V gene is TRBV7-3, the J gene TRBJ2-1, with 9 bases lining up with TRBD2. Looked up from germline, CDR1 is SGHTA and CDR2 is FQGTGA. Unmatched junction bases numbered 18, after V lost 1 base and J lost 5 bases. The CDR3 spans 20 residues. The CDR3: CASSLRGGLAIGGSHNEQFF. The DNA for the CDR3 is TGTGCCAGCAGCTTAAGAGGGGGACTAGCAATAGGGGGGTCCCACAATGAGCAGTTCTTC. The whole variable domain, filled in from reference TRBV7-3 and TRBJ2-1, reads GAGVSQTPSNKVTEKGKYVELRCDPISGHTALYWYRQSLGQGPEFLIYFQGTGAADDSGLPNDRFFAVRPEGSVSTLKIQRTERGDSAVYLCASSLRGGLAIGGSHNEQFFGPGTRLTVL.

A remark on this clone: A read error may produce the germline difference seen at one junction end. The chain links TRBV9 to TRBJ1-1, with D tentatively TRBD1 (6 bases). The length of the CDR3 is 19 residues. Looked up from germline, CDR1 is SGDLS and CDR2 is YYNGEE. CDR3 sequence reads: CASSVGPTVTPYWDTQAFF. In nucleotides, the CDR3 is TGTGCCAGCAGCGTAGGGCCGACGGTCACCCCATACTGGGACACTCAAGCTTTCTTT.

This clone was recorded many times. J is TRBJ1-1 and V is TRBV18; D unresolved. CDR1 is KGHSH and CDR2 is LQKENI in the germline V gene. V was trimmed by 3 bases and J by 0 bases, leaving 17 bases between them. CDR3 length: 17 amino acids. DNA for the CDR3: TGTGCCAGCTCACCGCTTCTCCGGCGGCCGCTGAACACTGAAGCTTTCTTT. It encodes CASSPLLRRPLNTEAFF.

By frequency in the sample, this clone is medium-sized. This chain joins TRBV6-5 and TRBJ1-1, with a weak D call TRBD1 (6 bases). Germline V gene sequence: CDR1 MNHEY, CDR2 SVGAGI. Deletions cut 6 bases from V and 4 bases from J, with 15 bases between. The CDR3 runs 14 residues. CDR3 sequence (DNA): TGTGCCAGCAGCCCAAGGGGGGGTGTCACTGAAGCTTTCTTT. This encodes CASSPRGGVTEAFF.

By share, this clone ranks as medium-sized. V is TRBV25-1 and J is TRBJ1-5; D is perhaps TRBD1 (6 bases). Between the trimmed V and J ends, which lost 4 bases and 9 bases, there was a span of 13 bases. Per germline, CDR1 MGHDK and CDR2 SYGVNS. This CDR3 is built from 13 residues. The CDR3 DNA sequence: TGTGCCAGCAGTGTAGGGGGAGTAGTGCCCCAGCATTTT. Amino acid sequence: CASSVGGVVPQHF.

This clone was counted many times. V and J are TRBV11-2 and TRBJ1-2, with 7 bases matching TRBD1. V was clipped by 5 bases and J by 7 bases; unmatched bases: 13. In germline, CDR1 is SGHAT, CDR2 FQNNGV. The CDR3 sequence is 15 residues long. The CDR3 here is CASSPGSRGLGGYTF. CDR3 nucleotide sequence: TGTGCCAGCAGCCCAGGGTCGAGGGGGCTGGGTGGCTACACCTTC. Based on the CDR3 plus reference TRBV11-2 and TRBJ1-2, the full variable domain is EAGVAQSPRYKIIEKRQSVAFWCNPISGHATLYWYQQILGQGPKLLIQFQNNGVVDDSQLPKDRFSAERLKGVDSTLKIQPAKLEDSAVYLCASSPGSRGLGGYTFGSGTRLTVV.

Many counts were recorded for this clone. The V and J genes are TRBV15 and TRBJ2-7; no firm D call. The V end was cut by 0 bases, the J end by 6 bases, with 9 bases between. CDR1 and CDR2 (germline): LNHNV, YYDKDF (reference sequence). CDR3 length: 13 residues. The CDR3 reads CATSRDMGAEQYF. DNA for the CDR3: TGTGCCACCAGCAGAGATATGGGCGCCGAGCAGTACTTC.

This clone was found many times. The rearrangement links TRBV11-2 to TRBJ1-4, with 7 bases identical to TRBD1. The CDR3 length is 18 residues. V gave up 5 bases and J gave up 0 bases; unmatched junction bases: 12. The germline CDR1 and CDR2 sequences are SGHAT and FQNNGV. The CDR3 nucleotides read TGTGCCAGCAGCGCAGGGGGGCAGAGTGTTGCAACTAATGAAAAACTGTTTTTT. It yields the protein CASSAGGQSVATNEKLFF.

This clone is judged medium-sized. This CDR3 reads CASSSEVGTGYGYTF. The CDR3 DNA follows: TGTGCCAGCAGCTCCGAAGTCGGGACAGGGTATGGCTACACCTTC. V is TRBV5-4 and J is TRBJ1-2; 9 positions match TRBD1. CDR3 size: 15 residues. CDR1 and CDR2 from the germline V gene are SGHNT and YYREEE (reference sequence). Unmatched junction bases numbered 8, after V lost 3 bases and J lost 5 bases. The full variable domain, rest sourced from reference TRBV5-4 and TRBJ1-2, is ETGVTQSPTHLIKTRGQQVTLRCSSQSGHNTVSWYQQALGQGPQFIFQYYREEENGRGNFPPRFSGLQFPNYSSELNVNALELDDSALYLCASSSEVGTGYGYTFGSGTRLTVV.